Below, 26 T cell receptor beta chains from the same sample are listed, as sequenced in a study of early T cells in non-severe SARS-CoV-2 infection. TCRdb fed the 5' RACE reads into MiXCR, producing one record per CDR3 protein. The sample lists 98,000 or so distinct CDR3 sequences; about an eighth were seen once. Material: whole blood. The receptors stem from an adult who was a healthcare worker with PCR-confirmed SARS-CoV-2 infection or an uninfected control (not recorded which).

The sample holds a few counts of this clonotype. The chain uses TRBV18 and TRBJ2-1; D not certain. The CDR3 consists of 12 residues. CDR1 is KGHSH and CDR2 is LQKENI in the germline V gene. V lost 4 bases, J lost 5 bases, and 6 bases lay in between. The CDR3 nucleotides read TGTGCCAGCTCACTTGGACACAATGAGCAGTTCTTC. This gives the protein CASSLGHNEQFF.

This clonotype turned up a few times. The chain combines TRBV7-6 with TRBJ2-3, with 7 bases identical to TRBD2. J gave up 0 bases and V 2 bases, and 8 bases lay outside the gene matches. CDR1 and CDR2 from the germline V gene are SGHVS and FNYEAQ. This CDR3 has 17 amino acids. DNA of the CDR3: TGTGCCAGCAGCTTAATCCCGAGCGGGGCTAGCACAGATACGCAGTATTTT. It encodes CASSLIPSGASTDTQYF.

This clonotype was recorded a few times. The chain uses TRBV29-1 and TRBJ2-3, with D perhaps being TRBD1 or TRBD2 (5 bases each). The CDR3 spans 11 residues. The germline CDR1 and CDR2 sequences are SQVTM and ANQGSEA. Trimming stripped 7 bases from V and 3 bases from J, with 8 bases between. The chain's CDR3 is CSGGGTDTQYF. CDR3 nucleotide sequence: TGCAGCGGTGGGGGAACAGATACGCAGTATTTT.

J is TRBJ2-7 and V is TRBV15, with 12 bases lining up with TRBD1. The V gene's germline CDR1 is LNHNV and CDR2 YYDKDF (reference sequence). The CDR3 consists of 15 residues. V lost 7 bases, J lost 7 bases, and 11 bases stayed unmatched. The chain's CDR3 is CATTDPGQGAREQYF. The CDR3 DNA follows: TGTGCCACCACGGATCCGGGACAGGGGGCTAGGGAGCAGTACTTC.

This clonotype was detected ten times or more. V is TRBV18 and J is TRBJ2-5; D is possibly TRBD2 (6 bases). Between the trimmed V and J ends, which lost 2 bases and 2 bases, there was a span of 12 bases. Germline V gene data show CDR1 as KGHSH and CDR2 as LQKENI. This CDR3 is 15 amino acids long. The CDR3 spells CASSPYSGEQETQYF. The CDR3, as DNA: TGTGCCAGCTCACCATACTCGGGGGAACAAGAGACCCAGTACTTC.

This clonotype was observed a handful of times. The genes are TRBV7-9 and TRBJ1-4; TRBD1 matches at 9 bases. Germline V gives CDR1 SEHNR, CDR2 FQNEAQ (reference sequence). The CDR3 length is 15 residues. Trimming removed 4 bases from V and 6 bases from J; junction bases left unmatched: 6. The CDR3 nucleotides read TGTGCCAGCAGCTCTAACAGGGGGCGCGATGAAAAACTGTTTTTT. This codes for CASSSNRGRDEKLFF. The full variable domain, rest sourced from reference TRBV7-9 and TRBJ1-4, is DTGVSQNPRHKITKRGQNVTFRCDPISEHNRLYWYRQTLGQGPEFLTYFQNEAQLEKSRLLSDRFSAERPKGSFSTLEIQRTEQGDSAMYLCASSSNRGRDEKLFFGSGTQLSVL.

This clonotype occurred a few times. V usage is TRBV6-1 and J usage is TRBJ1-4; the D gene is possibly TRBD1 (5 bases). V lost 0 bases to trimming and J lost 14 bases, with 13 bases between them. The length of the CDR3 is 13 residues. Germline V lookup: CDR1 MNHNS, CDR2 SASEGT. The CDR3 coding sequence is TGTGCCAGCAGTGAAGCGGCGGTGGGACGGCTGTTTTTT. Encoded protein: CASSEAAVGRLFF.

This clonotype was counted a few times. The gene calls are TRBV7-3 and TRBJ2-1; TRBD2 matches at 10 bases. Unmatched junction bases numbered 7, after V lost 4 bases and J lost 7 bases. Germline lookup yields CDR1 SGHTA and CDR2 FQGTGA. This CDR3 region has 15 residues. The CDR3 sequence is CASSSSGRAENEQFF. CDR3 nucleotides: TGTGCCAGCAGCTCAAGCGGGAGGGCCGAAAATGAGCAGTTCTTC.

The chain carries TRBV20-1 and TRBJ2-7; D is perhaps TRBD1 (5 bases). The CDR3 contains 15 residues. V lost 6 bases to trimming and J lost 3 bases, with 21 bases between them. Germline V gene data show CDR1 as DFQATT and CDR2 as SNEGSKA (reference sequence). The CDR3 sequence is CSATEPGRRNYEQYF. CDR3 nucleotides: TGCAGTGCCACCGAACCAGGGCGCCGAAACTACGAGCAGTACTTC.

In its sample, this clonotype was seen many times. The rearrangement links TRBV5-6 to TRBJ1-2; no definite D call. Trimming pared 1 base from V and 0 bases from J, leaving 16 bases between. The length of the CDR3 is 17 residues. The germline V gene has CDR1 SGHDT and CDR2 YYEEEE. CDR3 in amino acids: CASSLRPQPGANYGYTF. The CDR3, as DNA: TGTGCCAGCAGCTTGAGACCCCAACCGGGTGCTAACTATGGCTACACCTTC.

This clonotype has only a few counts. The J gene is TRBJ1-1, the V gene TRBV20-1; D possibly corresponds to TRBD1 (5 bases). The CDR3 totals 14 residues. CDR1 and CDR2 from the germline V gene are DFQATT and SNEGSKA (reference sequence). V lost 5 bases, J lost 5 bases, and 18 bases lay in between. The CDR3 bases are TGCAGTGCTCGCGGAGCGGGAGGGGTTACTGAAGCTTTCTTT. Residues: CSARGAGGVTEAFF.

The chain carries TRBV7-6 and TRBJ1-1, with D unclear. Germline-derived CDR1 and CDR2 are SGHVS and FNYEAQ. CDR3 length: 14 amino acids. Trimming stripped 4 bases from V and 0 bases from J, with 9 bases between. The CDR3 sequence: CASSSQVLNTEAFF. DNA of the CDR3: TGTGCCAGCAGCTCCCAGGTCTTGAACACTGAAGCTTTCTTT.

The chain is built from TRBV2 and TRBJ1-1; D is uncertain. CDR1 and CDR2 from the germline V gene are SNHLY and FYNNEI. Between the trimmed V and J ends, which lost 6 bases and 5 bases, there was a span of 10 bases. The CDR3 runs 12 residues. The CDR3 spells CASSFGRTEAFF. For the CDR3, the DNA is TGTGCCAGCAGCTTTGGGAGAACTGAAGCTTTCTTT.

The CDR3 reads CSARAGTAEQYF. The CDR3 coding sequence is TGCAGCGCGCGTGCCGGGACGGCCGAGCAGTACTTC. The rearrangement links TRBV29-1 to TRBJ2-7, with D perhaps matching TRBD1 or TRBD2 (5 bases each). The CDR3 totals 12 residues. Germline values: CDR1 SQVTM, CDR2 ANQGSEA. V was clipped by 7 bases and J by 6 bases, with 16 bases between them.

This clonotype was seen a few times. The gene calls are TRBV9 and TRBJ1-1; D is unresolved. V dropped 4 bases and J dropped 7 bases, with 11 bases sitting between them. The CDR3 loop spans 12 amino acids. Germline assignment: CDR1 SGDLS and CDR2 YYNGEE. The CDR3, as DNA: TGTGCCAGCAGCCCAGGATCAGTTGAAGCTTTCTTT. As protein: CASSPGSVEAFF.

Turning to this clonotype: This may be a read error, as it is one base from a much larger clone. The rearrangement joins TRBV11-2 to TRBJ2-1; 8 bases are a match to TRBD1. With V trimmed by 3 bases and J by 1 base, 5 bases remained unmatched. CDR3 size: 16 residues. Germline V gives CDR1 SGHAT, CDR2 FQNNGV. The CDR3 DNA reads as TGTGCCAGCAGCTTCAGACAGGGGACATCCTACAATGAGCAGTTCTTC. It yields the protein CASSFRQGTSYNEQFF.

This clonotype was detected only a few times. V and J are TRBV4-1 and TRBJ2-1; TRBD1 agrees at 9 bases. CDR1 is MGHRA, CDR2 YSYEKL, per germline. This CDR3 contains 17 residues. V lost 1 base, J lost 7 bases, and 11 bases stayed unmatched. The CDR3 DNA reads TGCGCCAGCAGCCAAGGAGGCGGCCGGGACAGGGCGAATGAGCAGTTCTTC. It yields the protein CASSQGGGRDRANEQFF.

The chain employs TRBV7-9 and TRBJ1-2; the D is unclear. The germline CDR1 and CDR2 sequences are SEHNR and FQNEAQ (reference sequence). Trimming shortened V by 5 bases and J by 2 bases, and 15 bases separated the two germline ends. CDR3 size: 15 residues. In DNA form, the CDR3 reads TGTGCCAGCAGCCCTCTCTGGACGGACAACTATGGCTACACCTTC. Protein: CASSPLWTDNYGYTF.

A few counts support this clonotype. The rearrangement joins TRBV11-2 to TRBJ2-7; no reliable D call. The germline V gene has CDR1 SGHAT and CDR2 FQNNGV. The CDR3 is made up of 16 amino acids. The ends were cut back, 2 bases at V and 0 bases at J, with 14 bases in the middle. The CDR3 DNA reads TGTGCCAGCAGCTTACCTTCCCCGCAGAGCTCCTACGAGCAGTACTTC. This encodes CASSLPSPQSSYEQYF.

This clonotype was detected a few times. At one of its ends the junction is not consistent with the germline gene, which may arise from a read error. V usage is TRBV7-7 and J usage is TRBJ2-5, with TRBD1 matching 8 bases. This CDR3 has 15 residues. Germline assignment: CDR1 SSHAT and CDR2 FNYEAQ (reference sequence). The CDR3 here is CASSFSTGAQETQYF. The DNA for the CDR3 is TGTGCTAGCAGCTTCTCGACAGGGGCGCAAGAGACCCAGTACTTC.

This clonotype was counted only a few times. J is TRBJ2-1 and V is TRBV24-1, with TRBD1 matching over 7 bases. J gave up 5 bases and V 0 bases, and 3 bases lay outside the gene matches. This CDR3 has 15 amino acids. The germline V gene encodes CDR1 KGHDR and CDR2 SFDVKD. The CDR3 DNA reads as TGTGCCACCAGTGATTTGAACAGGGGCCACAATGAGCAGTTCTTC. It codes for CATSDLNRGHNEQFF.

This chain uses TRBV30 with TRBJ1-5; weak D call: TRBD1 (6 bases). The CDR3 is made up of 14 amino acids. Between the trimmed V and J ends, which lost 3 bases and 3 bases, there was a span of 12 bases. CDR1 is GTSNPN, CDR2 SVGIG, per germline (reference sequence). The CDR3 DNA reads TGTGCCTGGAGCGGGGGGGCAGACAATCAGCCCCAGCATTTT. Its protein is CAWSGGADNQPQHF.

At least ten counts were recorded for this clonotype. In DNA, the CDR3 is TGCGCCAGCAGCTTGGAAGGCCTTAGCAATCAGCCCCAGCATTTT. Amino acid sequence: CASSLEGLSNQPQHF. This chain links TRBV5-1 with TRBJ1-5; D gene ambiguous. Germline-derived CDR1 and CDR2 are SGHRS and YFSETQ. Deletions cut 0 bases from V and 0 bases from J, with 7 bases between. The CDR3 length is 15 residues. Full variable domain (rest looked up from reference TRBV5-1 and TRBJ1-5): KAGVTQTPRYLIKTRGQQVTLSCSPISGHRSVSWYQQTPGQGLQFLFEYFSETQRNKGNFPGRFSGRQFSNSRSEMNVSTLELGDSALYLCASSLEGLSNQPQHFGDGTRLSIL.

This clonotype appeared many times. CDR3 residues: CASSGSQETQYF. CDR3 in DNA: TGTGCCAGCAGCGGGAGTCAAGAGACCCAGTACTTC. The gene calls are TRBV2 and TRBJ2-5, with a tentative D call TRBD2 (6 bases). Germline CDR1 reads SNHLY; CDR2 reads FYNNEI. This CDR3 comprises 12 residues. V was trimmed by 6 bases and J by 2 bases, leaving 7 bases between them.

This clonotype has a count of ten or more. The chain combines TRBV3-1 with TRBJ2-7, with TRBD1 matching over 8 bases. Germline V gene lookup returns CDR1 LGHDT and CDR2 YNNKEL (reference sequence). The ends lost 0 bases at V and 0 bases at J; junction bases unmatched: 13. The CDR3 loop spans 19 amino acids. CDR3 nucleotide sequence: TGTGCCAGCAGCCAAGAGATTCTTCGAGGACAGGGTCACTCCTACGAGCAGTACTTC. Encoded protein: CASSQEILRGQGHSYEQYF.

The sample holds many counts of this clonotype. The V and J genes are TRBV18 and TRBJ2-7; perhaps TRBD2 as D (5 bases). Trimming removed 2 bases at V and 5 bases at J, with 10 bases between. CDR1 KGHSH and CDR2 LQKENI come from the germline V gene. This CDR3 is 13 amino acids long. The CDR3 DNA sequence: TGTGCCAGCTCACCAGATAGCGTGGACGAGCAGTACTTC. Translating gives CASSPDSVDEQYF.